Included here is one TCR beta chain sequence, with context. Its specificity is unknown. Every immunoSEQ plate was one replicate of a subset's evenly spread DNA. Original data processing: Quality scores were absent from the junction-only immunoSEQ sequences, so filtering differed. Profiling relied on immunoSEQ multiplex PCR, and the TCRdb table lists in-frame clones only, not all of them. The V and J calls and clone size are taken from that table; D and trimming were inferred from the DNA. The table includes under 650,000 clones, approximately 95% detected once. The record originates from a study of shared clonotypes between healthy human individuals. Notes on the study in general: Naive subsets, compared against memory subsets, generally had larger estimated richness values.

The CDR3 loop spans 16 amino acids. This TCR came from a woman in her thirties in good health. The specimen sequenced was naive CD4+ T cells sorted from blood. Subset of the sample: CD45RA+ positively selected. The rearrangement links TRBV12-1 to TRBJ2-1. TRBV12-1 is recorded as a pseudogene. DNA of the CDR3: TGTGCCAGCAGCTTAACAACAACGAGCTTCCACAATGAGCAGTTCTTC. Its protein is CASSLTTTSFHNEQFF.